Each of the 5 T cell receptor beta chains below was sequenced from the same sample in a study of blood T cell repertoires in COVID-19. The assay was immunoSEQ multiplex PCR, and TCRdb's table has in-frame clones only and misses some. The data hold 250,000 to 300,000 clones, with about 80% observed a single time. Sequenced sample: peripheral blood. The origin of the receptors is an elderly woman with acute or convalescent COVID-19.

The rearrangement uses TRBV4-3 and TRBJ1-3, with D perhaps matching TRBD1 (6 bases). Germline assignment: CDR1 LGHNA and CDR2 YSLEER. V lost 3 bases and J 7 bases, leaving 13 bases between the germline ends. This CDR3 is 14 amino acids long. The CDR3 sequence is CASSQTDSRNTIYF. The DNA for the CDR3 is TGCGCCAGCAGCCAGACGGACAGTCGTAACACCATATATTTT.

The sample holds a few counts of this clone. The chain has TRBV5-1 and TRBJ1-2; TRBD1 matches at 8 bases. V lost 3 bases and J lost 7; bases outside the gene matches: 11. Germline lookup yields CDR1 SGHRS and CDR2 YFSETQ. The length of the CDR3 is 15 residues. This CDR3 reads CASSSGQGGPGGYTF. The CDR3 region has the DNA TGCGCCAGCAGCTCCGGACAGGGTGGGCCGGGTGGCTACACCTTC.

The chain carries TRBV19 and TRBJ1-1; 7 bases are a match to TRBD1. With V trimmed by 3 bases and J by 8 bases, 9 bases remained unmatched. The V gene's germline CDR1 is LNHDA and CDR2 SQIVND (reference sequence). The CDR3 extends over 14 amino acids. In DNA, the CDR3 is TGTGCCAGTAGTATCGTGACAGGGACGGCAGAAGCTTTCTTT. This encodes CASSIVTGTAEAFF. The full variable domain, completed using reference TRBV19 and TRBJ1-1, is DGGITQSPKYLFRKEGQNVTLSCEQNLNHDAMYWYRQDPGQGLRLIYYSQIVNDFQKGDIAEGYSVSREKKESFPLTVTSAQKNPTAFYLCASSIVTGTAEAFFGQGTRLTVV.

This clone has only a few counts. V is TRBV7-8 and J is TRBJ1-5; D may be TRBD1 (5 bases). This CDR3 has 15 amino acids. With 3 bases removed from V and 4 bases from J, the gap between germline ends came to 13 bases. Germline-derived CDR1 and CDR2 are SGHVS and FQNEAQ. The CDR3 sequence: CASSLGEGRNQPQHF. The CDR3 nucleotides read TGTGCCAGCAGCTTGGGGGAGGGGAGAAATCAGCCCCAGCATTTT.

The chain is built from TRBV7-3 and TRBJ2-1, with 11 nucleotides matching TRBD2. V lost 6 bases, J lost 1 base, and 2 bases stayed unmatched. The length of the CDR3 is 15 residues. Germline V CDR1 and CDR2: SGHTA, FQGTGA. In nucleotides, the CDR3 is TGTGCCAGCAGTACTAGCGGGGGATCCTACAATGAGCAGTTCTTC. This translates into CASSTSGGSYNEQFF.